The entry below gives a single T cell receptor (beta chain) sequence along with its context. This sample stems from a study of radiation and T cells in renal cell carcinoma. Across the study: Nephrectomy followed 15 Gy stereotactic body radiation by 4 weeks.

Regarding time point: blood 2 weeks post-SBRT. This sample's treatment: 15 Gy SBRT to primary tumor, nephrectomy 4 weeks later. Sequenced by immunoSEQ multiplex PCR; TCRdb stores in-frame clones only, minus some. The data hold about 130,000 clones, with approximately 80% observed a single time. This CDR3 has 17 residues. V was clipped by 6 bases and J by 5 bases; unmatched bases: 13. Germline V CDR1 and CDR2: MDHEN, SYDVKM. This receptor was obtained from a woman between 55 and 75 years old with renal cell carcinoma. This specimen consisted of blood, obtained from a patient whose treatment included radiotherapy and nephrectomy. The gene calls are TRBV28 and TRBJ1-5; 10 nucleotides match TRBD1. DNA of the CDR3: TGTGCCAGCAGCTCTCCGACAGGGGGCCCGGAAGATCAGCCCCAGCATTTT. Translation gives CASSSPTGGPEDQPQHF.